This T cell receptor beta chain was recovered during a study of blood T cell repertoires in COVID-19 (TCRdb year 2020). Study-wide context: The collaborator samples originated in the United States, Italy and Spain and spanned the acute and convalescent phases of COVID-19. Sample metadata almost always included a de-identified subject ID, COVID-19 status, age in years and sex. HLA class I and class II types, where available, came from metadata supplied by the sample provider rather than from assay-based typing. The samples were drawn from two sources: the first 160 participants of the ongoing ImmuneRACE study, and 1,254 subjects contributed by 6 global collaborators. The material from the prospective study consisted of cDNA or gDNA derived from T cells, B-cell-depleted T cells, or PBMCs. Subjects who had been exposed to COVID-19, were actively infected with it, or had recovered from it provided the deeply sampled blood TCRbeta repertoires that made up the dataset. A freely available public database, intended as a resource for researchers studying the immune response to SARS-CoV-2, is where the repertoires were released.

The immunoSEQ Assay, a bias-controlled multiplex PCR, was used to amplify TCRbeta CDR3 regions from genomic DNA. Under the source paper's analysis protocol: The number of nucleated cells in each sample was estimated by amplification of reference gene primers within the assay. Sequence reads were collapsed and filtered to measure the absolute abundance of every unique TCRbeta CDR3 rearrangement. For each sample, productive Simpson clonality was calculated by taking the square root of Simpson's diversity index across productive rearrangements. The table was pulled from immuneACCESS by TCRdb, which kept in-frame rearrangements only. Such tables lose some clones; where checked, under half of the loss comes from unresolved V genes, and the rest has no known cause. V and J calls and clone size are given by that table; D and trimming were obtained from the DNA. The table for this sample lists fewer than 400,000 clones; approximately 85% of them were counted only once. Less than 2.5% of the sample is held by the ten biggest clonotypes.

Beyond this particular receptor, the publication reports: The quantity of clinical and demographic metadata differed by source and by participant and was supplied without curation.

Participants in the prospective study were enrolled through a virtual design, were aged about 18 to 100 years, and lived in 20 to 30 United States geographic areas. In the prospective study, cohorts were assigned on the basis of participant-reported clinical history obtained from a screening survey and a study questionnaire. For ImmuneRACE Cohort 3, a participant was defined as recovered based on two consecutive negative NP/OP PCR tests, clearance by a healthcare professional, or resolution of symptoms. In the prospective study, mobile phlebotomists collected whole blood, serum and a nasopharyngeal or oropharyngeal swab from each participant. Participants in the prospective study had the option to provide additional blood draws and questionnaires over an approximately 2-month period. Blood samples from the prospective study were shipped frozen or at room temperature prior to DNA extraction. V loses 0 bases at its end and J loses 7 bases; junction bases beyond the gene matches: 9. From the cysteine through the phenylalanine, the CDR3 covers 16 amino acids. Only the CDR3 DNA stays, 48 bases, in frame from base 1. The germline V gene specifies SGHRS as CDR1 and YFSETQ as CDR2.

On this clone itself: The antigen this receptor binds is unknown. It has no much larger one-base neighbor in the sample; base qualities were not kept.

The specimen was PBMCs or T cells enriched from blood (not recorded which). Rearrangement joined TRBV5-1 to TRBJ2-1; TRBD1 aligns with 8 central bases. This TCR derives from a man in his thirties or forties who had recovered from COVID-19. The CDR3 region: CASSLGEGRGQNEQFF. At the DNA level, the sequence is TGCGCCAGCAGCTTGGGAGAGGGCAGGGGGCAGAATGAGCAGTTCTTC.